This T cell receptor beta chain was sequenced during a study of shared T cell receptors in the human thymus. In its sample, this clone was seen once. Germline CDR1 is MDHEN and CDR2 is SYDVKM. V was pared by 0 bases and J by 0 bases, with 4 bases of the junction left unmatched. CDR3 length equals 17 residues. Assay used: immunoSEQ multiplex PCR; TCRdb lists only in-frame clones, some missing. The sample yields about 380,000 clones, around 93% seen once. Source material: thymocytes. The receptor's source is a human donor. The chain combines TRBV28 with TRBJ2-3; 9 positions match TRBD2. The CDR3 DNA sequence: TGTGCCAGCAGTTTATGGGCTAGCGGGACTAGCACAGATACGCAGTATTTT. It specifies CASSLWASGTSTDTQYF.